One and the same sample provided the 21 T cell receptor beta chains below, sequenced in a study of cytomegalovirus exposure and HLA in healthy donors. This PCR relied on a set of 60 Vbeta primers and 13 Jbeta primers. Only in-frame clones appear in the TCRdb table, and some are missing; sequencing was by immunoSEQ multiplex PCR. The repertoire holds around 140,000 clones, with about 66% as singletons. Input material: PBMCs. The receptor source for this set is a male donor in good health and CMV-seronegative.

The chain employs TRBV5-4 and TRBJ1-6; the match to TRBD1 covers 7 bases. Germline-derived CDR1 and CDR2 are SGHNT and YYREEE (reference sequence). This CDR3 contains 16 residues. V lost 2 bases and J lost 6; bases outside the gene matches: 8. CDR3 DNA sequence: TGTGCCAGCAGCTTCGAGGGGGCGCGTAGTAATTCACCCCTCCACTTT. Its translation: CASSFEGARSNSPLHF.

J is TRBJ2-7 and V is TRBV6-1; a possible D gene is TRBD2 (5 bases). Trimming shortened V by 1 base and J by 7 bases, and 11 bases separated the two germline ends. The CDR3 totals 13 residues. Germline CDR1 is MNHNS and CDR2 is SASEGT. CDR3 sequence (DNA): TGTGCCAGCAGTGAAGGGGGAGAAGGTGAGCAGTACTTC. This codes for CASSEGGEGEQYF.

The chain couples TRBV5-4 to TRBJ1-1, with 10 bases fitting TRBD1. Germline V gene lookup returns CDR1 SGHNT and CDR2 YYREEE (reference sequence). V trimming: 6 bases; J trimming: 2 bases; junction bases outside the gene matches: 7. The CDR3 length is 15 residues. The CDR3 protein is CASTTRDRGNTEAFF. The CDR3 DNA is TGTGCCAGCACCACAAGGGACAGGGGAAACACTGAAGCTTTCTTT. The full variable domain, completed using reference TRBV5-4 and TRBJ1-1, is ETGVTQSPTHLIKTRGQQVTLRCSSQSGHNTVSWYQQALGQGPQFIFQYYREEENGRGNFPPRFSGLQFPNYSSELNVNALELDDSALYLCASTTRDRGNTEAFFGQGTRLTVV.

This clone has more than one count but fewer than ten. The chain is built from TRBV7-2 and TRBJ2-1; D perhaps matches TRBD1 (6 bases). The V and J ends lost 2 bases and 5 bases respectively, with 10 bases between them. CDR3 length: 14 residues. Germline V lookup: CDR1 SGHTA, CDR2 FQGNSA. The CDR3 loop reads CASSLNRAHNEQFF. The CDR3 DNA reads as TGTGCCAGCAGCTTAAACAGGGCCCACAATGAGCAGTTCTTC.

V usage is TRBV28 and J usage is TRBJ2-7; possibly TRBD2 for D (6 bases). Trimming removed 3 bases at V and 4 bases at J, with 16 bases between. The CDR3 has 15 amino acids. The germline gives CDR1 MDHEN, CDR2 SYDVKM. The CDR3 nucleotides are TGTGCCAGCAGTTTGGGGGGTGGGGCAGTTTACGAGCAGTACTTC. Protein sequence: CASSLGGGAVYEQYF.

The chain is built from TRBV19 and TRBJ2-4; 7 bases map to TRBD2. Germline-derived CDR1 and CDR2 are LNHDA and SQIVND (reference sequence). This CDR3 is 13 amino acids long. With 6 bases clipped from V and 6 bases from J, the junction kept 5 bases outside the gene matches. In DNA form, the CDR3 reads TGTGCCAGTAGCATCGGGGAGGGAAACATTCAGTACTTC. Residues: CASSIGEGNIQYF. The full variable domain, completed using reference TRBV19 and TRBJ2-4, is DGGITQSPKYLFRKEGQNVTLSCEQNLNHDAMYWYRQDPGQGLRLIYYSQIVNDFQKGDIAEGYSVSREKKESFPLTVTSAQKNPTAFYLCASSIGEGNIQYFGAGTRLSVL.

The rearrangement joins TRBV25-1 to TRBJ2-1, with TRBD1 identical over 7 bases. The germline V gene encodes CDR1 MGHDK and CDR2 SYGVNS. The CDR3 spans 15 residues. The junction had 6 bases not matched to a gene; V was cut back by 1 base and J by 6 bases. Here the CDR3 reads CASSESTGASNEQFF. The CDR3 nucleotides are TGTGCCAGCAGTGAATCTACAGGGGCGAGCAATGAGCAGTTCTTC.

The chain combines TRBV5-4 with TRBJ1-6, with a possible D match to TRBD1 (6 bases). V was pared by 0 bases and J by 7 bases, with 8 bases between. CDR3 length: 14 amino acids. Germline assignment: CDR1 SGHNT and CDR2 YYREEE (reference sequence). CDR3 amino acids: CASSLEQGNSPLHF. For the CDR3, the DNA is TGTGCCAGCAGCTTGGAGCAGGGGAATTCACCCCTCCACTTT.

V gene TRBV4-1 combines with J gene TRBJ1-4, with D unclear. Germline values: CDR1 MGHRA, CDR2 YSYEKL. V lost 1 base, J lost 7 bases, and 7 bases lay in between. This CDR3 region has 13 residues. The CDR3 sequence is CASSQVSVEKLFF. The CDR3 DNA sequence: TGCGCCAGCAGCCAAGTCTCTGTTGAAAAACTGTTTTTT.

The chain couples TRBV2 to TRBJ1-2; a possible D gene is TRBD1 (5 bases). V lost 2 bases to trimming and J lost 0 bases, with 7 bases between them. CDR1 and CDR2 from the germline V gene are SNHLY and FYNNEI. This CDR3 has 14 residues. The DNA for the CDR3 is TGTGCCAGCAGTGAACGACAGTCTAACTATGGCTACACCTTC. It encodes CASSERQSNYGYTF.

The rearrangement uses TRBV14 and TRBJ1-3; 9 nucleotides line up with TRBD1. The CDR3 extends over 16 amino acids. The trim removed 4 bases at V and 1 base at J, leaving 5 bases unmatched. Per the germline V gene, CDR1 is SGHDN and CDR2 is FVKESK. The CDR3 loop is CASSLGTGPSGNTIYF. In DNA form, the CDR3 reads TGTGCCAGCAGCCTTGGGACAGGGCCTTCTGGAAACACCATATATTTT.

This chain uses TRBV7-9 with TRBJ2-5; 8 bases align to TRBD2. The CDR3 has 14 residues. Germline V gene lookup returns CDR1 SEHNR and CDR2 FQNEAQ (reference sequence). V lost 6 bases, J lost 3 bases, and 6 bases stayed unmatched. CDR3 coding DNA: TGTGCCAGCAGAGGCTCCGGGGGGGAAGAGACCCAGTACTTC. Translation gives CASRGSGGEETQYF.

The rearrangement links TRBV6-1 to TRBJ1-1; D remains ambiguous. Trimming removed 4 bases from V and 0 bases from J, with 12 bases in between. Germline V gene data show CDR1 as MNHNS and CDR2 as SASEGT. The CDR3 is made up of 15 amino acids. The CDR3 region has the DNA TGTGCCAGCAGTGGAGCGACGGAGATGAACACTGAAGCTTTCTTT. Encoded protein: CASSGATEMNTEAFF.

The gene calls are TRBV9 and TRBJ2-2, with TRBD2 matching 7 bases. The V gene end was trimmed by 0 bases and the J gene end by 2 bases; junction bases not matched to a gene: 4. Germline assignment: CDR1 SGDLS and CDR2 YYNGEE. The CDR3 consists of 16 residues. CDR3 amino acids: CASSVGEGVNTGELFF. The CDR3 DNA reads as TGTGCCAGCAGCGTAGGGGAGGGAGTAAACACCGGGGAGCTGTTTTTT.

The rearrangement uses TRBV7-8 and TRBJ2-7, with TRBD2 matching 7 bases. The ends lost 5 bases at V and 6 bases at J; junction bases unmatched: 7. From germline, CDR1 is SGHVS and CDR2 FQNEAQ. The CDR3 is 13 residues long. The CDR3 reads CASSTGEGCEQYF. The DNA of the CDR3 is TGTGCCAGCAGCACCGGGGAGGGCTGCGAGCAGTACTTC.

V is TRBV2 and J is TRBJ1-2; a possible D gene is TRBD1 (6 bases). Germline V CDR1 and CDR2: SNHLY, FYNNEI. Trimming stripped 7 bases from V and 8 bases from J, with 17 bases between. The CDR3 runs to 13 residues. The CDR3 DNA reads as TGTGCCAGCACCCCTGACTGGGGGGGCGGCTACACCTTC. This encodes CASTPDWGGGYTF.

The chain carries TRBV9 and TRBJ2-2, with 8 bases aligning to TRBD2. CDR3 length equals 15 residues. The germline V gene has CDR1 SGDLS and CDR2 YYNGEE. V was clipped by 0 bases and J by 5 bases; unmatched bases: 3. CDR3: CASSVVAGLTGELFF. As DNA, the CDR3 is TGTGCCAGCAGCGTAGTAGCGGGGCTAACCGGGGAGCTGTTTTTT.

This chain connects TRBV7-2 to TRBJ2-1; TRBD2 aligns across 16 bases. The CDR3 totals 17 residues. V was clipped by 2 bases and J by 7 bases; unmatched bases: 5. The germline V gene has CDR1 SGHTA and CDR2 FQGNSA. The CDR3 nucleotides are TGTGCCAGCAGCTTATCGGGACTAGCGGGGGGGCAGAATGAGCAGTTCTTC. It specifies CASSLSGLAGGQNEQFF.

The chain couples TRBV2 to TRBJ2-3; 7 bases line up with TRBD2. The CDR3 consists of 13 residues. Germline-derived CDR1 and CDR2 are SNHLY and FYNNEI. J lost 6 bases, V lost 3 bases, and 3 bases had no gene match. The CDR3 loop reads CASSEGGWDTQYF. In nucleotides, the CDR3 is TGTGCCAGCAGTGAGGGGGGGTGGGATACGCAGTATTTT.

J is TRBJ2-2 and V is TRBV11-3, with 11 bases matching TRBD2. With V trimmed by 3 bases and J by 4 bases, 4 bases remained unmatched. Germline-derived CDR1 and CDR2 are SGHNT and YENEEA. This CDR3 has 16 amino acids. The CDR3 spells CASSFSGGAGTGELFF. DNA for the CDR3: TGTGCCAGCAGCTTTAGCGGGGGGGCCGGCACCGGGGAGCTGTTTTTT.

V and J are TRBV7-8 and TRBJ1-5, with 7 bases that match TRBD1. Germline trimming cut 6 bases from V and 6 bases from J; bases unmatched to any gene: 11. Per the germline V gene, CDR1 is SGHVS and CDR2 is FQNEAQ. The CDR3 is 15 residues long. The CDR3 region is CASSRIQGLSQPQHF. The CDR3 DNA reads TGTGCCAGCAGTCGAATACAGGGGTTATCTCAGCCCCAGCATTTT. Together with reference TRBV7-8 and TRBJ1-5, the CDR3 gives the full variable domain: GAGVSQSPRYKVAKRGQDVALRCDPISGHVSLFWYQQALGQGPEFLTYFQNEAQLDKSGLPSDRFFAERPEGSVSTLKIQRTQQEDSAVYLCASSRIQGLSQPQHFGDGTRLSIL.